One and the same sample provided the 7 T cell receptor beta chains below, sequenced in a study of blood T cells in healthy people across ages. A J-beta primer mix and a sample-barcoded 5' primer were used in a second PCR of about 7 to 12 cycles. MiXCR, applied by TCRdb to the 5' RACE reads, yields one record per CDR3 protein. This sample yields hundreds of thousands of distinct CDR3 sequences, of which under 30% are seen a single time; about 15% belongs to the top ten. What was sequenced was blood. The receptors were gathered from a woman of 80 years or more in good health.

This clonotype was counted between two and nine times. One base away lies a much larger clone, so this may be a sequencing read error. The chain couples TRBV2 to TRBJ2-7; D is perhaps TRBD1 (6 bases). This CDR3 spans 13 amino acids. The V gene's germline CDR1 is SNHLY and CDR2 FYNNEI. Trimming shortened V by 6 bases and J by 2 bases, and 11 bases separated the two germline ends. The CDR3 DNA reads TGTGCCAGCAGATTAGGACAGACCTACGAGCAGTACTTC. Protein: CASRLGQTYEQYF.

This clonotype was recorded at least ten times. This chain connects TRBV6-2 or TRBV6-3 to TRBJ2-1; 7 bases line up with TRBD1. J gave up 3 bases and V 5 bases, and 10 bases lay outside the gene matches. Germline values: CDR1 MNHEY, CDR2 SVGEGT. The CDR3 is made up of 16 amino acids. The CDR3: CASSLWTGSNYNEQFF. The CDR3 DNA follows: TGTGCCAGCAGTCTTTGGACAGGATCGAACTACAATGAGCAGTTCTTC.

This clonotype showed up many times. The J gene is TRBJ2-7, the V gene TRBV7-2; D unresolved. The CDR3 covers 15 residues. Germline CDR1 is SGHTA and CDR2 is FQGNSA. The V end lost 5 bases, the J end lost 3 bases, and 17 bases lay between the germline ends. In DNA, the CDR3 is TGTGCCAGCAGCCACCCGGGCCGGAGCTTCTACGAGCAGTACTTC. It encodes CASSHPGRSFYEQYF.

In this sample, this clonotype turned up many times. The genes are TRBV5-1 and TRBJ2-5; 8 bases are a match to TRBD1. CDR3 length equals 15 residues. The V and J ends lost 4 bases and 1 base, in that order; junction bases with no gene match: 6. The germline V gene has CDR1 SGHRS and CDR2 YFSETQ. CDR3 in DNA: TGCGCCAGCAGCCCAAGACAGGGGATCCAAGAGACCCAGTACTTC. Translation: CASSPRQGIQETQYF.

This chain uses TRBV5-1 with TRBJ2-7; the match to TRBD1 covers 7 bases. V was pared by 5 bases and J by 5 bases, with 7 bases of the junction left unmatched. The CDR3 extends over 13 amino acids. In germline, CDR1 is SGHRS, CDR2 YFSETQ. The CDR3 nucleotides read TGCGCCAGCAGGGGGACAGAATATAACGAGCAGTACTTC. This encodes CASRGTEYNEQYF. Based on the CDR3 plus reference TRBV5-1 and TRBJ2-7, the full variable domain is KAGVTQTPRYLIKTRGQQVTLSCSPISGHRSVSWYQQTPGQGLQFLFEYFSETQRNKGNFPGRFSGRQFSNSRSEMNVSTLELGDSALYLCASRGTEYNEQYFGPGTRLTVT.

This clonotype was recorded many times. This chain links TRBV29-1 with TRBJ2-2, with D hard to call. Trimming took 6 bases from V and 0 from J, leaving 11 bases between them. CDR3 length: 14 residues. The germline gives CDR1 SQVTM, CDR2 ANQGSEA. CDR3 in DNA: TGCAGCGTCGGCAGCGCCGCGAACACCGGGGAGCTGTTTTTT. Its translation is CSVGSAANTGELFF.

This clonotype was observed at least ten times. V and J are TRBV28 and TRBJ2-3; TRBD2 matches 12 bases. The CDR3 has 15 amino acids. V lost 6 bases and J lost 7; bases outside the gene matches: 8. Per germline, CDR1 MDHEN and CDR2 SYDVKM. The CDR3, as DNA: TGTGCCAGCAGCCCCCTAGCGGGGGGGACGAATACGCAGTATTTT. Protein: CASSPLAGGTNTQYF. Complete variable domain (other parts from reference TRBV28 and TRBJ2-3): DVKVTQSSRYLVKRTGEKVFLECVQDMDHENMFWYRQDPGLGLRLIYFSYDVKMKEKGDIPEGYSVSREKKERFSLILESASTNQTSMYLCASSPLAGGTNTQYFGPGTRLTVL.